The TCR beta chain described here comes from a study of T cell responses to AZD1222 COVID-19 vaccine. General study findings and limits: Donors were chiefly white British, with a greater number of females, and clonal diversity was perhaps underestimated. CD4 TCRs linked to vaccination spanned spike, dominating at 160-218 and 743-854. Repertoire collection took place solely once the T cell response had peaked.

This table comes from immunoSEQ multiplex PCR, and its TCRdb copy is limited to in-frame clones, with some not included. Altogether approximately 130,000 clones are present, 89% being singletons, with the ten largest covering roughly a tenth. This clone has only a few counts. The antigen is undetermined. V gave up 2 bases and J gave up 6 bases, with 10 bases separating them. The CDR3 has 14 residues. Germline lookup yields CDR1 SGHTA and CDR2 FQGTGA. The chain uses TRBV7-3 and TRBJ2-2; D call uncertain. The specimen comprised peripheral blood, sampled 28 days after the second AZD1222 dose. The source of this sequence is an adult who received the AZD1222 COVID-19 vaccine. CDR3 DNA sequence: TGTGCCAGCAGCTTAGGAGTAGCCCCCGGGGAGCTGTTTTTT. Protein product: CASSLGVAPGELFF.